The source of this T cell receptor beta chain is a study of OX40 agonist ivuxolimab in advanced cancers. Trimming took 2 bases from V and 2 from J, leaving 11 bases between them. Germline CDR1 reads MDHEN; CDR2 reads SYDVKM. The CDR3 length is 15 residues. Assay: immunoSEQ multiplex PCR; the TCRdb copy retains only in-frame clones and omits some. Among 28,000 or so clones listed, about 85% were seen once. This clonotype was sampled from an adult with an advanced solid tumor such as melanoma, head and neck, liver or kidney cancer. The specimen comprised CD4+ or CD8+ T cells sorted from blood, sampled in a trial of the OX40 agonist ivuxolimab. The V call is TRBV28, the J call TRBJ2-3; the D is unclear. The DNA for the CDR3 is TGTGCCAGCAGTTTAACCAGCGTGACCACAGATACGCAGTATTTT. As protein: CASSLTSVTTDTQYF.